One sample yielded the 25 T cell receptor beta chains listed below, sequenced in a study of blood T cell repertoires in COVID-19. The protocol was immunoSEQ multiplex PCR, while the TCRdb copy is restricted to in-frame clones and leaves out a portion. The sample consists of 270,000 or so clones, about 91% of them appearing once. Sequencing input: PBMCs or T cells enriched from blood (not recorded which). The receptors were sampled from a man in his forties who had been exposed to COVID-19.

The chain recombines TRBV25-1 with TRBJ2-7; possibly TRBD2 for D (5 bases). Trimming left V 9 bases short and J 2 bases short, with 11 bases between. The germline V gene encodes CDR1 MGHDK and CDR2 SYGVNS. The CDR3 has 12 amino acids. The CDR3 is CASQGLTYEQYF. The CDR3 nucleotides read TGTGCCAGTCAAGGACTTACCTACGAGCAGTACTTC.

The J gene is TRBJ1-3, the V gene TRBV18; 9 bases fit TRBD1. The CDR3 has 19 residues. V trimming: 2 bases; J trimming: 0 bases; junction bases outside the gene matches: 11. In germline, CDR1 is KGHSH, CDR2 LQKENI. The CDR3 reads CASSPKQGATLDSGNTIYF. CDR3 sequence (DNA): TGTGCCAGCTCACCAAAACAGGGGGCGACCCTCGACTCTGGAAACACCATATATTTT.

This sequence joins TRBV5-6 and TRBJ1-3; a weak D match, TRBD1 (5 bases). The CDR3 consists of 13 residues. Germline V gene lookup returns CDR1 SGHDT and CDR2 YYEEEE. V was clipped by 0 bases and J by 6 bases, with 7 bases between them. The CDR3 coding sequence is TGTGCCAGCAGCTTGGAGGGGATAAACACCATATATTTT. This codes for CASSLEGINTIYF.

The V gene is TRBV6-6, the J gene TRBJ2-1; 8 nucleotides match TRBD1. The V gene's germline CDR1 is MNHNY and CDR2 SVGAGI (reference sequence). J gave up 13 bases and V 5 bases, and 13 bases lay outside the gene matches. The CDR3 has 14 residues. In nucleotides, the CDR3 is TGTGCCAGCAGTCAAACCACGCAGGGGGCTCTTCAGTTCTTC. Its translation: CASSQTTQGALQFF.

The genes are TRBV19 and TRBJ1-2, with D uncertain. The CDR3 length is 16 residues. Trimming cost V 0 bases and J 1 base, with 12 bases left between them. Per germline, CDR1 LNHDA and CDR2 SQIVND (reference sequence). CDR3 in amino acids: CASSIDLWAINYGYTF. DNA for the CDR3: TGTGCCAGTAGTATAGATCTATGGGCCATTAACTATGGCTACACCTTC.

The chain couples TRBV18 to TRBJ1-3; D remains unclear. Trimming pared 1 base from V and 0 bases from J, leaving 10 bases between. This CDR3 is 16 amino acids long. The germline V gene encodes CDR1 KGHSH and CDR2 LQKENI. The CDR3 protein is CASSPQQPSSGNTIYF. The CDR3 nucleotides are TGTGCCAGCTCACCACAACAGCCGAGCTCTGGAAACACCATATATTTT.

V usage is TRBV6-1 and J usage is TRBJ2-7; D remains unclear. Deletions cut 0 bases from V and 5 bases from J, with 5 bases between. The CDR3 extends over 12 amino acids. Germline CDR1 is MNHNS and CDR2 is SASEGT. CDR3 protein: CASSEASNEQYF. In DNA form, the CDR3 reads TGTGCCAGCAGTGAAGCAAGCAACGAGCAGTACTTC.

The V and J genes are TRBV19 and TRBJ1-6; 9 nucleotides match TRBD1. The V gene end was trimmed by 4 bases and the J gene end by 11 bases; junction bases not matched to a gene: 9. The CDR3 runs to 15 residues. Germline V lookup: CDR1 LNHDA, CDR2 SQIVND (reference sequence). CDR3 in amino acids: CASSNRDREIAPLHF. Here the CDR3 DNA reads TGTGCCAGTAGTAACCGGGACAGGGAGATAGCACCCCTCCACTTT.

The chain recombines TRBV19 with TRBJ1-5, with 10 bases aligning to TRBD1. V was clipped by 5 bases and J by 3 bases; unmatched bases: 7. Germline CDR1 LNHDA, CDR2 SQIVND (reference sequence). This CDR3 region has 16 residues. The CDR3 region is CASSLTGTGDNQPQHF. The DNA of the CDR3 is TGTGCCAGTAGTTTGACCGGGACAGGGGACAATCAGCCCCAGCATTTT.

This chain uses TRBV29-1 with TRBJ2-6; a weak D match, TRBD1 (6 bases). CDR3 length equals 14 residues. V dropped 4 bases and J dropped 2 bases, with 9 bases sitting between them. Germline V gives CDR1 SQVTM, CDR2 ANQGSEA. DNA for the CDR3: TGCAGCGTTGGCTCAGGGGCTGGGGCCAACGTCCTGACTTTC. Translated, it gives CSVGSGAGANVLTF.

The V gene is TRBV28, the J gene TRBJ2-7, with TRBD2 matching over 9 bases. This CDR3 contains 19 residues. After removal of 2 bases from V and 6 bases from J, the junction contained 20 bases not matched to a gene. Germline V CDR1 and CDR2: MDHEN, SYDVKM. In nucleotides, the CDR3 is TGTGCCAGCAGTTTACCCGTACTAGCGGGCCCGGTGAGAATAGTCGAGCAGTACTTC. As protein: CASSLPVLAGPVRIVEQYF.

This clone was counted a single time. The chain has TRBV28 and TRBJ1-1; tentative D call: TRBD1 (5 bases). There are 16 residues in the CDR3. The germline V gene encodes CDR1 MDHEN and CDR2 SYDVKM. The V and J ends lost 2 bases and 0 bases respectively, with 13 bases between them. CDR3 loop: CASSLRGGKMNTEAFF. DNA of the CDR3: TGTGCCAGCAGTTTAAGGGGAGGGAAAATGAACACTGAAGCTTTCTTT.

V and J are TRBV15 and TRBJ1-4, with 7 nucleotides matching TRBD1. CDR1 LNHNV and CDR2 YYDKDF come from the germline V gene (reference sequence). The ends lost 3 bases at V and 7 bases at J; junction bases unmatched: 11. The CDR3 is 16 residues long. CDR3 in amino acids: CATSRGTGTEGEKLFF. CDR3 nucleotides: TGTGCCACCAGCAGGGGGACCGGGACAGAGGGTGAAAAACTGTTTTTT.

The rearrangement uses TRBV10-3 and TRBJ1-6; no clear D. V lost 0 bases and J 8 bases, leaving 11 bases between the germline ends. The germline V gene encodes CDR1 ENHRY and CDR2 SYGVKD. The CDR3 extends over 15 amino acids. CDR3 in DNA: TGTGCCATCAGTGAGTCAGTGGCAGGTGATTCACCCCTCCACTTT. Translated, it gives CAISESVAGDSPLHF.

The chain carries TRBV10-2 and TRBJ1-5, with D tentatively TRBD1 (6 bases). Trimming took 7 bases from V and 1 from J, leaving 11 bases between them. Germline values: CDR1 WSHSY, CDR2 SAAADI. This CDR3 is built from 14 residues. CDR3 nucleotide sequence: TGCGCCAGCATGGGAGGGGGGAGCAATCAGCCCCAGCATTTT. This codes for CASMGGGSNQPQHF.

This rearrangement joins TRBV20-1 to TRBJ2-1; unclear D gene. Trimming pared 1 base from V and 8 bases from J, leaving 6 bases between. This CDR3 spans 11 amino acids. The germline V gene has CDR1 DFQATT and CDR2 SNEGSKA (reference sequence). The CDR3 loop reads CSARANYEQFF. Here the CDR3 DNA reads TGCAGTGCTAGAGCTAACTATGAGCAGTTCTTC.

The CDR3 DNA reads as TGTGCCTGGAACAGGGGTAGCAATGAGCAGTTCTTC. Translating gives CAWNRGSNEQFF. The chain has TRBV30 and TRBJ2-1, with TRBD1 identical over 7 bases. V trimming: 4 bases; J trimming: 6 bases; junction bases outside the gene matches: 3. Per germline, CDR1 GTSNPN and CDR2 SVGIG (reference sequence). The CDR3 sequence is 12 residues long.

The CDR3 reads CASSEKENSPLHF. The CDR3 DNA is TGTGCCAGCAGTGAAAAAGAGAATTCACCCCTCCACTTT. This chain joins TRBV6-1 and TRBJ1-6; D remains unclear. V lost 2 bases to trimming and J lost 7 bases, with 6 bases between them. Germline V lookup: CDR1 MNHNS, CDR2 SASEGT. The CDR3 is made up of 13 amino acids.

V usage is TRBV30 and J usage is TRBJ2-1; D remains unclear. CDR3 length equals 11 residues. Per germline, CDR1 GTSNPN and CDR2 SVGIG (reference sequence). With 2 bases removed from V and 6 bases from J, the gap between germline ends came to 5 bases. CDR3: CAWSPVNEQFF. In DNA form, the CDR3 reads TGTGCCTGGAGTCCCGTCAATGAGCAGTTCTTC.

Here the CDR3 reads CASSAKGPGRDNSPLHF. CDR3 nucleotide sequence: TGTGCCAGCAGCGCCAAAGGGCCAGGGCGCGATAATTCACCCCTCCACTTT. V gene TRBV9 combines with J gene TRBJ1-6, with D possibly being TRBD1 (5 bases). CDR1 and CDR2 from the germline V gene are SGDLS and YYNGEE. The CDR3 is 17 amino acids. V lost 3 bases and J 5 bases, leaving 18 bases between the germline ends.

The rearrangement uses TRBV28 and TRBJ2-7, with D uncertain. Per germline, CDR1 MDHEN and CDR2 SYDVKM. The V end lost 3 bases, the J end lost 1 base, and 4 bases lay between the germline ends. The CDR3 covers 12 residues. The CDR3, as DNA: TGTGCCAGCAGTTTCGGTTCCTACGAGCAGTACTTC. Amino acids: CASSFGSYEQYF. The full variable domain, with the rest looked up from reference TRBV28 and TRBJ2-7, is DVKVTQSSRYLVKRTGEKVFLECVQDMDHENMFWYRQDPGLGLRLIYFSYDVKMKEKGDIPEGYSVSREKKERFSLILESASTNQTSMYLCASSFGSYEQYFGPGTRLTVT.

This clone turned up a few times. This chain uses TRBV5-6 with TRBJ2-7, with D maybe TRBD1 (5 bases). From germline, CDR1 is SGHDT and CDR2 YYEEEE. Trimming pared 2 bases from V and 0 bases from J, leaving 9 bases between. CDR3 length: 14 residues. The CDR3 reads CASSFGAGSYEQYF. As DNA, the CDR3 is TGTGCCAGCAGCTTTGGGGCAGGCTCCTACGAGCAGTACTTC.

The CDR3 loop reads CASSPQGIAPTNYGYTF. The CDR3 DNA reads TGTGCCAGCAGCCCACAGGGGATCGCCCCTACTAACTATGGCTACACCTTC. The chain is built from TRBV16 and TRBJ1-2; 7 bases match TRBD1. The CDR3 has 17 residues. Germline V gene sequence: CDR1 KGHSY, CDR2 FQNENV. V trimming: 4 bases; J trimming: 0 bases; junction bases outside the gene matches: 11. Based on the CDR3 plus reference TRBV16 and TRBJ1-2, the full variable domain is GEEVAQTPKHLVRGEGQKAKLYCAPIKGHSYVFWYQQVLKNEFKFLISFQNENVFDETGMPKERFSAKCLPNSPCSLEIQATKLEDSAVYFCASSPQGIAPTNYGYTFGSGTRLTVV.

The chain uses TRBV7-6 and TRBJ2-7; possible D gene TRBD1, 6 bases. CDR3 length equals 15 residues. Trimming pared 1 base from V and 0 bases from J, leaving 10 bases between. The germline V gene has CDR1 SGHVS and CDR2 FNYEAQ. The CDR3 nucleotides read TGTGCCAGCAGCTTAGGATCGGACAGCTCCTACGAGCAGTACTTC. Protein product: CASSLGSDSSYEQYF.

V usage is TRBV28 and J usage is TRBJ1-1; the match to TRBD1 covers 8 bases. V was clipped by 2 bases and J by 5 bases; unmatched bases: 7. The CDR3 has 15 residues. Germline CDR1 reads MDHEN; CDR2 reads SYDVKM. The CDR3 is CASSLPTGQATEAFF. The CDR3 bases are TGTGCCAGCAGTTTACCAACGGGACAGGCAACTGAAGCTTTCTTT.